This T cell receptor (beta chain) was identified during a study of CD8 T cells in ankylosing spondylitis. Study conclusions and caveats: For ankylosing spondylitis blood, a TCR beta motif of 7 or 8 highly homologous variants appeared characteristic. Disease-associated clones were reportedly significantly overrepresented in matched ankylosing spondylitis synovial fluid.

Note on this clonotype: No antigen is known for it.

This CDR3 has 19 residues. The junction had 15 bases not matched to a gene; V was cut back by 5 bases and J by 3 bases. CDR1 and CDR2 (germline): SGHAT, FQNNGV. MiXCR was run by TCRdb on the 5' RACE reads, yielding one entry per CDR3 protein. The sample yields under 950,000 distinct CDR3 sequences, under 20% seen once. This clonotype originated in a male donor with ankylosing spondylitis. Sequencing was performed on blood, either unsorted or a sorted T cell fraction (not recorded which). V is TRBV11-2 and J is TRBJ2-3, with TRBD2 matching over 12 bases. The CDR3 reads CASSGILAGGPIMTDTQYF. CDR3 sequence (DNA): TGTGCCAGCAGCGGAATCCTAGCGGGGGGGCCTATAATGACAGATACGCAGTATTTT.